This paragraph reports one TCR beta chain. Its antigen is unidentified. The data belong to a study of cytomegalovirus exposure and HLA in healthy donors. Study-wide results and limits: Most CMV-associated TCR beta chains appeared HLA-restricted in a later analysis. A later analysis showed HLA-associated TCR beta chains outstripping equally common others in clonal expansion.

PCR employed 60 Vbeta and 13 Jbeta primers. Sequenced by immunoSEQ multiplex PCR; TCRdb stores in-frame clones only, minus some. Of approximately 140,000 clones in the sample, roughly 76% were seen once. The CDR3 has 15 residues. V lost 3 bases to trimming and J lost 2 bases, with 12 bases between them. From germline, CDR1 is ENHRY and CDR2 SYGVKD. V is TRBV10-3 and J is TRBJ2-3; TRBD2 might be the D (5 bases). The specimen was PBMCs. The clonotype originates from a woman aged 40 to 50 in good health and CMV-seronegative. The CDR3 protein is CAISEGGRYTDTQYF. CDR3 bases: TGTGCCATCAGTGAAGGAGGCAGGTACACAGATACGCAGTATTTT.